The T cell receptor beta chain described here comes from a study of T cells in women clearing cervical HPV infection (dated by TCRdb to 2016 to 2019). About the full investigation: Cases were 25 women with histologically confirmed HPV16-related CIN3 or worse, including a couple of invasive cancers. Controls were 20 to 30 women whose single incident HPV16 infection cleared within 12 months without precancer or cancer developing. Since HLA typing was available for only a few women, HLA type could not be ruled out as a confounder. The parent cohort enrolled 10,049 women aged 18 or older in Guanacaste, Costa Rica, in about 1992 to 1994 and followed the women for less than nine years. Blood from cases was collected at the visit at which the lesion was first identified, whereas blood from controls was collected once infection was no longer detected. Among cases, blood sampling came a median of almost 150 days after lesion detection, with an interquartile range of 90 to 200 days. Cases and controls were matched on age within five years and on year of sample collection. Quality controls consisted of five blinded duplicates per group, for a total of around 60 samples made up of around 50 participants and roughly ten replicates. Nested within Costa Rica's Guanacaste HPV Natural History Study, an exploratory proof-of-principle case-control study compared TCR repertoires across cervical HPV16 outcomes. Cases had a median age of about 34 years compared with roughly 41 for controls, and baseline characteristics showed no significant differences between the groups. General conclusions and limits of the study: Across sequencing depths, CIN3+ cases showed significantly higher TCR repertoire richness than controls, but evenness did not differ between the groups. Lower TRBV6-7 relative abundance was observed in cases than in controls (about 0.1% versus 0.15%; Bonferroni P = 0.0008). Cases were distinguished from controls with an estimated AUC of over 0.75 by random forest classifiers combining richness and V gene abundances. Because of the cross-sectional design, the study could not determine whether the associations came before infection or resulted from infection, and neither effector/memory subsets nor HPV-specific T cells were isolated. Because the number of T cells per sample was unknown, the richness differences could reflect varying T-cell content rather than repertoire biology.

TCR beta CDR3 regions were amplified by multiplex PCR using the immunoSEQ assay from an average of approximately 1,200 ng genomic DNA per sample. To correct primer bias, the assay used a complete synthetic TCR repertoire to set an amplification baseline. The amplicons were sequenced using the Illumina platform. In the original analysis: Sequences were error-corrected by clustering with frequency ratios and a modified nearest-neighbor algorithm, then analyzed in the immunoSEQ Analyzer with IMGT gene definitions. TCR richness and evenness were averaged over 20 rarefaction repeats at each rarefaction depth, excluding samples with fewer sequences than the depth. Relative abundances of V, D and J genes were compared between groups using Wilcoxon rank sum tests, with FDR correction applied. For the blinded duplicates, the intraclass correlation was roughly 96% for TCR richness and averaged roughly 79% across roughly 69 gene segments. TCRdb holds this immuneACCESS table with in-frame rearrangements only. Some clones are missing; in checked studies, unresolved V genes explain under half, and the rest has no known cause. V and J calls and clone size come straight from that table; D and trimming were deduced from the DNA. This specimen's table enumerates around 28,000 clones. 4.2% of the sample is taken by the ten largest.

Points on this clone: The specificity of this receptor is unknown. Read data end 3 residues before the CDR3 end; the end is taken from the germline J gene.

Inclusive of the bounding cysteine and phenylalanine, the CDR3 is 18 residues long. Shown are 45 bases from within the CDR3, in frame from base 1. Trimming removed 4 bases from V and 0 bases from J, leaving 23 bases between the germline ends. The germline V gene encodes CDR1 SGDLS and CDR2 YYNGEE. Every participant had a single incident cervical HPV16 infection, and prevalent HPV16 infections were excluded. Cervical HPV DNA was detected with MY09/MY11 PCR, and genotyping was done by dot-blot hybridization. Approximately 15 mL of heparinized blood were centrifuged, and the buffy coat was split into aliquots, frozen at -30 degrees C, and then kept at -80 degrees C. QIAGEN kits were used to extract genomic DNA from buffy coat specimens.

This TCR derives from a woman aged 18-70 years with a cervical HPV16 infection that either progressed to CIN3+ or cleared (not recorded which). The chain is made from TRBV9 and TRBJ2-7; the D segment could be TRBD2, given 7 matching bases. The specimen was blood buffy coat. The CDR3 protein is CASSPRLGVAGASYEQYF. The DNA read from the CDR3 is TGTGCCAGCAGCCCACGACTGGGCGTGGCGGGGGCCTCCTACGAG.